Listed below are T cell receptor beta chains from one sample, sequenced in a study of T cell repertoires in cytomegalovirus infection. TCRdb used MiXCR to reprocess the reads, holding one entry per CDR3 protein. The sample carries roughly 760,000 distinct CDR3 sequences, 35% recorded once. The source material was PBMCs. Receptors were obtained from a human donor in good health (CMV status not recorded). Some clones in this sample may be carry-over from other donors' samples. The CDR3 runs from the conserved cysteine through the conserved F or W. The D gene is left open where the match is weak. A row's size may be missing; if present it is once, few, many or a size class.

j_call v_call clone_size d_call cdr3_aa cdr3_nt
TRBJ1-2 TRBV7-8 few . CASSSPKGTEPNYGYTF TGTGCCAGCAGCTCCCCCAAAGGGACGGAACCTAACTATGGCTACACCTTC
TRBJ2-5 TRBV30 many . CAWSPLLYQETQYF TGTGCCTGGAGTCCACTATTGTACCAAGAGACCCAGTACTTC
TRBJ2-5 TRBV7-8 few . CASSLNARQETQYF TGTGCCAGCAGCTTAAATGCACGCCAAGAGACCCAGTACTTC
TRBJ2-1 TRBV6-6 few . CASSLTRTSRFF TGTGCCAGCAGTCTTACTCGGACATCGCGCTTCTTC
TRBJ2-5 TRBV7-9 few TRBD2 CASSLTKREGLRETQYF TGTGCCAGCAGCTTGACGAAGCGGGAGGGCTTGAGAGAGACCCAGTACTTC
TRBJ2-5 TRBV28 many TRBD1 CASSFQGARETQYF TGTGCCAGCAGTTTCCAGGGGGCCAGGGAGACCCAGTACTTC
TRBJ1-1 TRBV24-1 few . CATSDSRPNGGTEAFF TGTGCCACCAGTGATTCCCGCCCTAACGGCGGTACTGAAGCTTTCTTT
TRBJ2-5 TRBV7-8 . . CASSPLAPAETQYF TGTGCCAGCAGCCCGCTAGCCCCGGCGGAGACCCAGTACTTC
TRBJ1-3 TRBV28 . TRBD1 CASSLSGTDSGNTIYF TGTGCCAGCAGTTTGTCCGGGACAGACTCTGGAAACACCATATATTTT
TRBJ2-4 TRBV7-6 once . CASSPPSGDITIQYF TGTGCCAGCAGCCCCCCGAGCGGGGACATAACTATTCAGTACTTC
TRBJ2-4 TRBV7-8 many . CASSPPRPPGLENIQYF TGTGCCAGCAGCCCCCCGAGGCCCCCGGGCCTAGAAAACATTCAGTACTTC
TRBJ1-1 TRBV29-1 once . CSVELTGGGTEAFF TGCAGCGTTGAACTCACAGGCGGGGGCACTGAAGCTTTCTTT
TRBJ1-1 TRBV6-4 . . CASSEQGGGAEAFF TGTGCCAGCAGTGAGCAGGGTGGGGGTGCTGAAGCTTTCTTT
TRBJ2-3 TRBV20-1 . . CSARVRGGPTDTQYF TGCAGTGCTAGAGTGAGGGGGGGCCCTACGGATACGCAGTATTTT
TRBJ1-5 TRBV19 few TRBD1 CASSIPRQGPNQPQHF TGTGCCAGTAGTATCCCACGACAGGGCCCCAATCAGCCCCAGCATTTT
TRBJ1-5 TRBV19 few . CASSSHPSSPSQPQHF TGTGCCAGTAGTTCGCACCCGTCGAGTCCAAGTCAGCCCCAGCATTTT
TRBJ2-5 TRBV7-8 . TRBD1 CAGRTTGIETQYF TGTGCCGGACGGACGACAGGGATCGAGACCCAGTACTTC
TRBJ1-6 TRBV5-6 . TRBD1 CASRRTGTGSSPLHF TGTGCCAGCAGACGGACCGGGACAGGGAGTTCACCCCTCCACTTT
TRBJ1-1 TRBV7-8 few . CASSLDLRNTEAFF TGTGCCAGCAGCTTAGACCTGCGGAACACTGAAGCTTTCTTT
TRBJ2-2 TRBV28 . TRBD2 CASSYWGRGSTGELFF TGTGCCAGCAGTTACTGGGGGAGGGGATCCACCGGGGAGCTGTTTTTT
TRBJ2-7 TRBV7-8 many TRBD1 CASSLGPPTGELYEQYF TGTGCCAGCAGCTTAGGCCCCCCGACAGGGGAACTCTACGAGCAGTACTTC
TRBJ2-3 TRBV7-2 . TRBD2 CASSLRRGREGDTQYF TGTGCCAGCAGCTTAAGGCGCGGGAGGGAAGGAGATACGCAGTATTTT
TRBJ2-7 TRBV7-2 many . CASSLFFHEQYF TGTGCCAGCAGCTTATTTTTTCACGAGCAGTACTTC
TRBJ2-2 TRBV18 few . CASSPGENTGELFF TGTGCCAGCTCACCGGGGGAGAACACCGGGGAGCTGTTTTTT
TRBJ2-7 TRBV14 few TRBD2 CASSHVGRIYEQYF TGTGCCAGCAGCCACGTCGGGAGGATATACGAGCAGTACTTC
TRBJ2-3 TRBV28 . TRBD2 CASIRAGADTQYF TGTGCCAGCATTCGAGCGGGGGCAGATACGCAGTATTTT
TRBJ2-7 TRBV20-1 few TRBD1 CSARDGGTGGYEQYF TGCAGTGCTAGAGATGGGGGGACAGGGGGCTACGAGCAGTACTTC
TRBJ2-5 TRBV11-2 few . CASSPSPGLGTQYF TGTGCCAGCAGCCCTTCCCCAGGATTGGGGACCCAGTACTTC
TRBJ2-1 TRBV12-3/TRBV12-4 . TRBD2 CARCLILADPNEPLF TGTGCTAGGTGTTTAATACTAGCGGACCCCAATGAGCCCTTATTC
TRBJ2-5 TRBV7-2 few TRBD1 CASSKTDRGQKTQYF TGTGCCAGCAGCAAAACGGACAGGGGGCAGAAGACCCAGTACTTC
TRBJ1-5 TRBV12-3/TRBV12-4 . . CASSMDSSNQPQHF TGTGCCAGCAGTATGGACAGTAGCAATCAGCCCCAGCATTTT
TRBJ1-3 TRBV6-1 . . CASSHTSSGNTIYF TGTGCCAGCAGTCACACCTCCTCGGGAAACACCATATATTTT
TRBJ2-5 TRBV28 . TRBD1 CASSLSPGGSSETQYF TGTGCCAGCAGTTTATCGCCAGGGGGCTCTTCAGAGACCCAGTACTTC
TRBJ2-4 TRBV28 few TRBD1 CASSARTGMYIQYF TGTGCCAGCAGTGCCCGGACAGGGATGTACATTCAGTACTTC
TRBJ2-7 TRBV7-6 many TRBD1 CASSLDRGPSYEQYF TGTGCCAGCAGCTTAGACAGGGGGCCCTCCTACGAGCAGTACTTC
TRBJ1-1 TRBV19 . . CASSIDGSGGTEAFF TGTGCCAGTAGTATAGATGGCAGTGGTGGCACTGAAGCTTTCTTT
TRBJ2-5 TRBV28 few TRBD2 CASSHMPGLAEVGETQYF TGTGCCAGCAGTCACATGCCGGGACTAGCGGAGGTGGGGGAGACCCAGTACTTC
TRBJ1-3 TRBV28 . . CASRLTGRLNTIYF TGTGCCAGCAGGTTGACAGGACGGTTGAACACCATATATTTT
TRBJ2-2 TRBV7-2 few TRBD2 CASRGIAGGRHPGELFF TGTGCCAGCAGGGGGATAGCGGGAGGGCGTCATCCCGGGGAGCTGTTTTTT
TRBJ1-1 TRBV29-1 . . CSVETGLSRSTEAFF TGCAGCGTTGAAACAGGGCTTAGCAGGAGCACTGAAGCTTTCTTT
TRBJ1-5 TRBV20-1 . . CSAARGANQPQHF TGCAGTGCGGCCCGGGGGGCCAATCAGCCCCAGCATTTT
TRBJ2-7 TRBV4-2 few . CASSHPGSSYEQYF TGTGCCAGCAGCCACCCCGGGAGCTCCTACGAGCAGTACTTC
TRBJ2-6 TRBV7-9 few . CASNRWQVIHSGANVLTF TGTGCCAGCAACCGGTGGCAGGTCATACACTCTGGGGCCAACGTCCTGACTTTC
TRBJ1-2 TRBV19 . . CASSIGDGGGGYTF TGTGCCAGTAGTATCGGAGATGGGGGAGGCGGCTACACCTTC